This entry lists 15 T cell receptor beta chains sequenced from one sample in a study of cytomegalovirus exposure and HLA in healthy donors. PCR primers comprised 60 Vbeta and 13 Jbeta primers. Profiled with immunoSEQ multiplex PCR; TCRdb holds only in-frame clones, not every one. The sample yields around 170,000 clones, more than 70% seen once. Sequences were obtained from PBMCs. The receptors stem from a girl between 10 and 17 years old in good health and CMV-seronegative.

The chain uses TRBV9 and TRBJ1-6; TRBD1 might be the D (5 bases). Trimming cost V 0 bases and J 12 bases, with 10 bases left between them. Germline CDR1 SGDLS, CDR2 YYNGEE. The CDR3 contains 13 residues. CDR3 sequence reads: CASSVELGGPLHF. The CDR3 coding sequence is TGTGCCAGCAGCGTAGAGCTGGGGGGACCCCTCCACTTT.

V gene TRBV11-2 combines with J gene TRBJ1-3, with unresolved D. Trimming stripped 3 bases from V and 4 bases from J, with 7 bases between. Germline V gene sequence: CDR1 SGHAT, CDR2 FQNNGV. This CDR3 has 13 residues. Here the CDR3 DNA reads TGTGCCAGCAGCTTGAGCGGGGGAAACACCATATATTTT. Protein sequence: CASSLSGGNTIYF.

This clone was observed a handful of times. CDR3 in DNA: TGTGCCAGCAGTTTATCAACTCGAGGCGATGAGCAGTTCTTC. Protein sequence: CASSLSTRGDEQFF. The rearrangement uses TRBV27 and TRBJ2-1, with D unclear. Trimming took off 0 bases at V and 8 bases at J, with 11 bases between the two ends. The length of the CDR3 is 14 residues. Germline CDR1 is MNHEY and CDR2 is SMNVEV (reference sequence).

V is TRBV5-1 and J is TRBJ1-6; D possibly corresponds to TRBD1 (6 bases). Germline CDR1 and CDR2: SGHRS and YFSETQ. V was trimmed by 0 bases and J by 9 bases, leaving 13 bases between them. This CDR3 has 15 amino acids. CDR3 sequence reads: CASSLAGGEFSPLHF. As DNA, the CDR3 is TGCGCCAGCAGCTTGGCGGGGGGCGAGTTTTCACCCCTCCACTTT.

The chain links TRBV5-1 to TRBJ2-2, with no clear D. The CDR3 has 14 amino acids. The germline gives CDR1 SGHRS, CDR2 YFSETQ. Trimming removed 5 bases from V and 0 bases from J, with 8 bases in between. The CDR3: CASSLGSNTGELFF. CDR3 nucleotide sequence: TGCGCCAGCAGTCTAGGTTCGAACACCGGGGAGCTGTTTTTT.

This clone was counted only a few times. The rearrangement links TRBV7-9 to TRBJ1-1; D may be TRBD1 (6 bases). Per the germline V gene, CDR1 is SEHNR and CDR2 is FQNEAQ (reference sequence). The length of the CDR3 is 15 residues. Trimming pared 5 bases from V and 9 bases from J, leaving 22 bases between. The CDR3 region has the DNA TGTGCCAGCAGCCCCCTGCCCAGGGGAAACCACAAAGCTTTCTTT. The encoded protein is CASSPLPRGNHKAFF. The full variable domain, its missing parts supplied by reference TRBV7-9 and TRBJ1-1, is DTGVSQNPRHKITKRGQNVTFRCDPISEHNRLYWYRQTLGQGPEFLTYFQNEAQLEKSRLLSDRFSAERPKGSFSTLEIQRTEQGDSAMYLCASSPLPRGNHKAFFGQGTRLTVV.

This clone was seen only once. This rearrangement joins TRBV13 to TRBJ2-5; TRBD2 might be the D (6 bases). V was cut by 5 bases and J by 6 bases, with 19 bases left in between. CDR3 size: 15 residues. Germline CDR1 is PRHDT and CDR2 is FYEKMQ (reference sequence). The CDR3 region has the DNA TGTGCCAGCAGCACCGGGACTCCGTCAATAAAGACCCAGTACTTC. This codes for CASSTGTPSIKTQYF.

This clone was observed a few times. The rearrangement uses TRBV5-1 and TRBJ2-5; the match to TRBD2 covers 13 bases. The junction had 10 bases not matched to a gene; V was cut back by 3 bases and J by 5 bases. The CDR3 covers 17 residues. Germline CDR1 reads SGHRS; CDR2 reads YFSETQ. The CDR3 region has the DNA TGCGCCAGCAGCTGGTCACTAGCGGGGGGGCTGGAGGAGACCCAGTACTTC. Protein product: CASSWSLAGGLEETQYF.

The rearrangement uses TRBV29-1 and TRBJ1-5; 9 bases are a match to TRBD1. The ends lost 6 bases at V and 4 bases at J; junction bases unmatched: 10. The V gene's germline CDR1 is SQVTM and CDR2 ANQGSEA. This CDR3 comprises 15 residues. CDR3 residues: CSVTKGQGVNQPQHF. The DNA for the CDR3 is TGCAGCGTCACGAAGGGACAGGGAGTGAATCAGCCCCAGCATTTT.

The V gene is TRBV7-3, the J gene TRBJ1-2; D is perhaps TRBD1 (5 bases). This CDR3 is built from 13 residues. Germline CDR1 SGHTA, CDR2 FQGTGA. Trimming shortened V by 3 bases and J by 8 bases, and 13 bases separated the two germline ends. The CDR3 here is CASSFPNRIGYTF. The DNA for the CDR3 is TGTGCCAGCAGCTTTCCTAACAGGATCGGCTACACCTTC.

In DNA, the CDR3 is TGTGCCAGCAGTACGACTAGTGATGAGACCCAGTACTTC. This codes for CASSTTSDETQYF. The chain carries TRBV6-5 and TRBJ2-5; the D gene is possibly TRBD2 (6 bases). Germline values: CDR1 MNHEY, CDR2 SVGAGI. Trimming left V 5 bases short and J 5 bases short, with 12 bases between. This CDR3 has 13 amino acids.

The chain carries TRBV6-1 and TRBJ2-7, with TRBD2 as a possible D gene (5 bases). Looked up from germline, CDR1 is MNHNS and CDR2 is SASEGT. The ends were cut back, 6 bases at V and 5 bases at J, with 11 bases in the middle. The CDR3 is 12 amino acids. The CDR3: CASRTGVNEQYF. The CDR3 coding sequence is TGTGCCAGCAGAACCGGGGTCAACGAGCAGTACTTC.

The chain links TRBV7-6 to TRBJ1-1; perhaps TRBD1 as D (6 bases). Trimming removed 2 bases at V and 8 bases at J, with 18 bases between. The germline V gene encodes CDR1 SGHVS and CDR2 FNYEAQ. This CDR3 contains 15 residues. CDR3 sequence: CASSLNGGARAEAFF. The CDR3, as DNA: TGTGCCAGCAGCTTAAATGGGGGGGCAAGGGCGGAAGCTTTCTTT.

The chain links TRBV5-1 to TRBJ1-1; D is possibly TRBD1 (5 bases). The CDR3 is 13 amino acids. Germline V gene lookup returns CDR1 SGHRS and CDR2 YFSETQ. V was trimmed by 4 bases and J by 5 bases, leaving 12 bases between them. CDR3 sequence (DNA): TGCGCCAGCAGCCAGGGCCAAGGAACTGAAGCTTTCTTT. Residues: CASSQGQGTEAFF.

The V and J genes are TRBV29-1 and TRBJ2-3; 10 nucleotides line up with TRBD2. CDR3 length: 13 residues. Per the germline V gene, CDR1 is SQVTM and CDR2 is ANQGSEA. Trimming at V came to 8 bases and at J to 3 bases, leaving 5 bases not matched to a gene. CDR3 DNA: TGCAGCCTGGATAGCGGGAGGACAGATACGCAGTATTTT. Its translation: CSLDSGRTDTQYF.